Reported below is one T cell receptor (beta chain). Its antigen is unknown. No clone much larger than this one lies a single base away; base qualities are absent. The data are from a study of blood T cells in healthy people across ages (dated by TCRdb to between 2014 and 2017). With regard to the full study: In model experiments, roughly one uniquely barcoded TCR beta cDNA molecule per two T cells was captured by template switching. Age-related changes in TCR beta repertoire diversity were measured in the study by deep sequencing normalized with unique cDNA molecular identifiers. Four age groups were formed from the donors: young (average approximately 17 years), middle-aged (around 39), aged (around 68) and long-lived (around 82). To avoid experimental bias, donors of different ages were randomly spread across the sequencing lanes. For two donors (one aged 18 to 29 and one aged 80 or older), the study analyzed two additional independent replicas of 1 million unique cDNA reads from the same blood draw. General findings and caveats noted by the study authors: As age increased, observed TCR beta diversity per million T cells dropped in a roughly linear way, and a significant reduction was already evident by age about 36. Because donor CMV infection status was unknown, age-related changes in expanded clonotypes were potentially confounded. There was a strong correlation between observed TCR beta diversity and the percentage of naive T cells measured by flow cytometry. The long-lived group showed more naive CD4+ T cells, fewer expanded clones and increased TCR diversity than the aged group, suggesting age selection. Estimates of total diversity based on one million sequenced T cells were considered lower bounds and underestimates. Since profiling was done on bulk unsorted PBMCs, naive and antigen-experienced compartments could not be conclusively compared.

The CDR3 covers 15 residues, taking in both the cysteine and the phenylalanine. Of all the DNA, just the CDR3 is kept, 45 bases in frame from base 1. The junction shows trimming of 5 bases on V and 6 bases on J, and the gene matches do not reach 8 bases of it. Library creation used 5' RACE. These reads were obtained on an Illumina HiSeq 2500. The second PCR ran for roughly 7 to 12 cycles and used a J-beta primer mix along with a sample-barcoded 5' primer. A template-switch 5' adaptor carrying 12 random nucleotides introduced a unique molecular identifier onto each TCR beta cDNA molecule. Each sample yielded at least 3 million CDR3-containing paired-end reads. The Mint cDNA synthesis kit, primed by a TRBC-specific oligonucleotide, was used to synthesize first-strand cDNA from all RNA. Following uracil-DNA glycosylase treatment, a first 18-cycle PCR with universal primers M1SS and BC2_uni_R was performed on all cDNA. In the original analysis: For normalization, 1 million high-quality reads were randomly selected from each sample, with every read carrying a distinct molecular identifier. Reads with shared molecular identifiers were discarded instead of being binned into consensus sequences. MiTCR, with a Q25 quality threshold and the strictest error-elimination algorithm, was used for CDR3 identification, clonotype clustering and error correction. A nonparametric unseen species model with Euler transformation was used to estimate a lower bound on total TCR beta diversity. TCRdb cleaned the public reads at Q25 with fastp, built clones with MiXCR and kept in-frame beta chains. Every CDR3 protein is listed once, alongside the most common genes and DNA of its rows. The V and J calls and clone size are TCRdb's, not the authors'. The sample table lists over a million distinct CDR3 sequences, 45% of them with a count of one. The leading ten clones occupy about 19% of the sample.

Systemically healthy Caucasian individuals from Russia, 35 to 50 in total and aged about 6 to 95 years, were included as donors. Each donor gave ten milliliters of peripheral blood, collected into EDTA-treated Vacutainer tubes. Ficoll-Paque density-gradient centrifugation was used to isolate PBMCs, with at least 7 million obtained per sample. Total RNA, at least 6 micrograms per sample, was extracted from PBMCs with Trizol reagent. For every donor, an aliquot of PBMCs went through flow cytometry to measure the percentages of naive CD45RAhigh/CD27high T cells. The receptor was isolated from an older woman in good health. The sequence joins TRBV12-3 or TRBV12-4 to TRBJ1-1; TRBD1 aligns with 11 central bases. Input material: blood. The DNA sequence is given as TGTGCCAGCAGTCCCGGACAGGGGGCTTTCGCTGAAGCTTTCTTT. This gives the protein CASSPGQGAFAEAFF.